This T cell receptor (beta chain) stems from a study of blood T cell repertoires in COVID-19. Study-level information: Specimens from acute and convalescent COVID-19 originated in the United States, Italy and Spain. From T cells, B-cell-depleted T cells, or PBMCs came the material, which was cDNA or gDNA.

Original handling: Cell counts per sample came from amplifying reference gene primers. TCRdb's table, derived via immunoSEQ multiplex PCR, lists solely in-frame clones and lacks some. That table is the source of V, J and clone size, and D and trimming were worked out from the DNA. The table records approximately 210,000 clones, more than 85% of them present only once. Trimming removed 1 base from V and 5 bases from J, with 12 bases in between. This CDR3 has 14 residues. Looked up from germline, CDR1 is LGHNA and CDR2 is YNFKEQ. The sample comprised peripheral blood. This chain uses TRBV4-2 with TRBJ2-7; D perhaps matches TRBD2 (6 bases). The receptor's source is a man aged 40-55 years with acute or convalescent COVID-19. The CDR3 nucleotides read TGTGCCAGCAGCCAAGTGGGGGACTTACACGAGCAGTACTTC. As protein: CASSQVGDLHEQYF.